A single sample gave rise to the 3 T cell receptor beta chains below, sequenced in a study of beta chain features in type 1 diabetes. Expressed TCRB transcripts got sequenced, as all isolated RNA was reverse transcribed. The protocol was immunoSEQ multiplex PCR, while the TCRdb copy is restricted to in-frame clones and leaves out a portion. The sample includes about 140,000 clones, 6.9% of them seen just once. The sample was central memory CD4+ T cells from blood. The origin of the receptors is a woman under 40 in good health.

This clone was seen a handful of times. The J gene is TRBJ2-7, the V gene TRBV7-8; TRBD1 aligns across 10 bases. Germline lookup yields CDR1 SGHVS and CDR2 FQNEAQ. Losses at the gene ends were 5 bases for V and 3 bases for J; bases not matched to a gene: 4. This CDR3 is built from 14 residues. DNA of the CDR3: TGTGCCAGCAGCACCTGGACAGGGGGCTACGAGCAGTACTTC. Amino acids: CASSTWTGGYEQYF.

This clone was counted ten times or more. This chain connects TRBV7-2 to TRBJ2-7, with 7 bases matching TRBD2. Losses at the gene ends were 5 bases for V and 3 bases for J; bases not matched to a gene: 1. The germline V gene has CDR1 SGHTA and CDR2 FQGNSA. CDR3 size: 12 residues. CDR3 nucleotide sequence: TGTGCCAGCAGCCCGGGGGGCTACGAGCAGTACTTC. It is translated as CASSPGGYEQYF.

The table lists this clone with a few counts. The chain links TRBV18 to TRBJ2-3; D ambiguous. V lost 3 bases and J 1 base, leaving 5 bases between the germline ends. Germline CDR1 KGHSH, CDR2 LQKENI. This CDR3 spans 13 amino acids. CDR3 region: CASSPVRTDTQYF. CDR3 coding DNA: TGTGCCAGCTCACCCGTTCGCACAGATACGCAGTATTTT.